The sequence of this T cell receptor (beta chain) was determined in a study of shared clonotypes between healthy human individuals. Naivety among CD8 cells was defined by CD45RO negativity and positive CCR7 selection, thereby excluding terminally differentiated effector memory CD45RA+ cells. V dropped 2 bases and J dropped 0 bases, with 7 bases sitting between them. The CDR3 contains 14 residues. Germline V gene sequence: CDR1 SGHDT, CDR2 YYEEEE. The repertoire was sequenced with immunoSEQ multiplex PCR; TCRdb's copy has only in-frame clones and lacks some. The sample records 2 million to 2.5 million clones, less than 95% being singletons.

The chain couples TRBV5-6 to TRBJ2-3, with D unclear. The sample was naive CD8+ T cells sorted from blood. This clonotype was obtained from a man aged 18 to 35 in good health. The CDR3: CASSLDLSTDTQYF. The CDR3 DNA sequence: TGTGCCAGCAGCTTAGACCTAAGCACAGATACGCAGTATTTT.